This T cell receptor (beta chain) was captured by sequencing in a study of T-cell reconstitution after alpha-beta-depleted transplantation in children. TCRbeta library construction was performed incorporating unique molecular identifiers. TCRdb analysed the PCR reads with MiXCR anew, one entry per CDR3 protein. This table has around 200,000 distinct CDR3 sequences, about 6.8% appearing once. Ten or more counts support this clonotype. V was pared by 2 bases and J by 2 bases, with 11 bases of the junction left unmatched. The length of the CDR3 is 17 residues. CDR1 MNHEY and CDR2 SMNVEV come from the germline V gene (reference sequence).

The TCR sequence derives from a human donor who donated a stem cell graft to a child with Wiskott-Aldrich syndrome. This chain connects TRBV27 to TRBJ2-7, with 8 bases identical to TRBD1. Sequenced here: PBMCs from the stem cell graft donor, sampled from the stem cell graft. The CDR3 DNA is TGTGCCAGCAGTTTAAGGAATTGGGGACAGGACGCCTACGAGCAGTACTTC. Amino acids: CASSLRNWGQDAYEQYF.